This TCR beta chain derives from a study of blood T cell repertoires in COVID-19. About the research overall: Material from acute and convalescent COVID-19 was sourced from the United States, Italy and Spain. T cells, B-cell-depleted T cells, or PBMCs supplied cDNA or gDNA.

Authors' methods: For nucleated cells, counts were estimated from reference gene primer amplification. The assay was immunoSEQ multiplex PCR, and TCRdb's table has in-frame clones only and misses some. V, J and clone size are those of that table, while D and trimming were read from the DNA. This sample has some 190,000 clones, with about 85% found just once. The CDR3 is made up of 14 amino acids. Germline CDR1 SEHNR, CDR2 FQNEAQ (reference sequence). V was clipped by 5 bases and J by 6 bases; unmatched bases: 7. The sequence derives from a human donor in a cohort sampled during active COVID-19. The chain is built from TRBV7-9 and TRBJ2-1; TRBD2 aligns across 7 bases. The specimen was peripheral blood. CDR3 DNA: TGTGCCAGCAGCCCGGCGGGAGAGGGCAATGAGCAGTTCTTC. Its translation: CASSPAGEGNEQFF.